The TCR beta chain under discussion was sequenced for a study of tumor and adjacent non-tumor tissue in lung cancer. Overall study context: Each sample yielded 3.5 million to 5 million productive TCRbeta reads on average. Whole-study results and caveats: Significantly higher TCR diversity was found in tumor than normal lung. Top 100 clones took a larger repertoire share in normal lung.

The template was RNA from unsorted bulk tissue. Chemotherapy-naive patients with new lung cancer underwent thoracic surgery in China, August–late 2014. The table lists this clonotype with a count of one. The antigen is undetermined. This CDR3 is 12 amino acids long. Germline V CDR1 and CDR2: WSHSY, SAAADI. V gave up 9 bases and J gave up 6 bases, with 11 bases separating them. A modified ARM-PCR protocol with three rounds of nested PCR amplified TCRbeta. TCRdb reprocessed the multiplex PCR reads via MiXCR and lists one record per CDR3 protein. This table has 85,000 to 100,000 distinct CDR3 sequences, about 72% appearing once.

The material sequenced was lung tumor tissue. The rearrangement links TRBV10-2 to TRBJ2-2; tentative D call: TRBD2 (6 bases). This receptor was taken from a man in his fifties or sixties with non-small cell lung cancer. The CDR3 sequence is CARIASAGELFF. The CDR3 DNA sequence: TGCGCCAGAATAGCTAGCGCCGGGGAGCTGTTTTTT.